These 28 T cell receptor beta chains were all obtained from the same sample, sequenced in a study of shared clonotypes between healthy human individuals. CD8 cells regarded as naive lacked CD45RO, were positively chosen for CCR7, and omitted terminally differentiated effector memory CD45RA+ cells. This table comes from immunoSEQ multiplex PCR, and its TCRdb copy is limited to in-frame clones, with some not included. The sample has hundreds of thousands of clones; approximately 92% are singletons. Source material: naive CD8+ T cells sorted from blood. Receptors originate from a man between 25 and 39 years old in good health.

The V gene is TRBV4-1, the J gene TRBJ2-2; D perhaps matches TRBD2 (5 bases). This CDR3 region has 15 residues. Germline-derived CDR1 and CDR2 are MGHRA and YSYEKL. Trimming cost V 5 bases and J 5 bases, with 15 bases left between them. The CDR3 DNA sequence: TGCGCCAGCAGCTTTAGAGGGCCAAGGACCGGGGAGCTGTTTTTT. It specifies CASSFRGPRTGELFF.

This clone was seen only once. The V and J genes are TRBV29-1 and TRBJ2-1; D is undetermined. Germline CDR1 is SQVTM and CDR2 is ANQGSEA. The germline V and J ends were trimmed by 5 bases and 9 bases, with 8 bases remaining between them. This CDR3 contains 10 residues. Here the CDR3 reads CSVFVREQFF. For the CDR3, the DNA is TGCAGCGTTTTTGTCCGTGAGCAGTTCTTC.

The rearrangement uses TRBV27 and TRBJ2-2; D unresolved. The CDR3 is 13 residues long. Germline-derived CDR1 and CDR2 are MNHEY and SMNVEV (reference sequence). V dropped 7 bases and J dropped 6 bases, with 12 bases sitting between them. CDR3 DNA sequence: TGTGCCAGCACCTCGGTTGGTGCCGGGGAGCTGTTTTTT. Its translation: CASTSVGAGELFF.

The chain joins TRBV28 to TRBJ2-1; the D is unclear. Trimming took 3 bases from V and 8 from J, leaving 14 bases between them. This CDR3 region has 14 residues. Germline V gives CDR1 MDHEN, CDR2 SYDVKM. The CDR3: CASSFRPRPYEQFF. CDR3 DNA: TGTGCCAGCAGTTTCCGGCCGAGGCCCTATGAGCAGTTCTTC.

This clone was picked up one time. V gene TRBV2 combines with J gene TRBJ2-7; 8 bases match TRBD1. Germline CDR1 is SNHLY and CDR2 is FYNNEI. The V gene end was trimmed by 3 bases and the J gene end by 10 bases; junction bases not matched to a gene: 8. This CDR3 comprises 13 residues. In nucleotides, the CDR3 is TGTGCCAGCAGTGACCCGGGACAGGAGAATCAGTACTTC. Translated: CASSDPGQENQYF. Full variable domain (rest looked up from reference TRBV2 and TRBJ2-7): EPEVTQTPSHQVTQMGQEVILRCVPISNHLYFYWYRQILGQKVEFLVSFYNNEISEKSEIFDDQFSVERPDGSNFTLKIRSTKLEDSAMYFCASSDPGQENQYFGPGTRLTVT.

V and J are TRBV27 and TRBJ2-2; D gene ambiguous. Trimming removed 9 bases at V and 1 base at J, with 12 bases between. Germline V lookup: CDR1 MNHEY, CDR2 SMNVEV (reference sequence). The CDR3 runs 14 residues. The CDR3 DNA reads TGTGCCAGTGGACCCGTACTGAACACCGGGGAGCTGTTTTTT. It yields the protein CASGPVLNTGELFF.

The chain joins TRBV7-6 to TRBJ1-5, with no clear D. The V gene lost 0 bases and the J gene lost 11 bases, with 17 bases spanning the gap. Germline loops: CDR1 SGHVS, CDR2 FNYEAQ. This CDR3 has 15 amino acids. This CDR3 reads CASSLAGGSVETQHF. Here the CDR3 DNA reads TGTGCCAGCAGCTTAGCTGGAGGGTCGGTTGAAACCCAGCATTTT.

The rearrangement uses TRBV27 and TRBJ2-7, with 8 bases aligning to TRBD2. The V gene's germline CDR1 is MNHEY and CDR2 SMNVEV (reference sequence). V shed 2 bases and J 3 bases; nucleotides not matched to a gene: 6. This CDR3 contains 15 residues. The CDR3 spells CASSLMASGYYEQYF. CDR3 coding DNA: TGTGCCAGCAGTTTAATGGCTAGCGGGTACTACGAGCAGTACTTC.

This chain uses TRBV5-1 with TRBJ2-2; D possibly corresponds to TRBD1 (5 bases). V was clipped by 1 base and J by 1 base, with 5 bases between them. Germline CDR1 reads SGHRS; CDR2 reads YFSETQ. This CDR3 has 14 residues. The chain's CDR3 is CASSLTGNTGELFF. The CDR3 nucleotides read TGCGCCAGCAGCTTGACAGGGAACACCGGGGAGCTGTTTTTT.

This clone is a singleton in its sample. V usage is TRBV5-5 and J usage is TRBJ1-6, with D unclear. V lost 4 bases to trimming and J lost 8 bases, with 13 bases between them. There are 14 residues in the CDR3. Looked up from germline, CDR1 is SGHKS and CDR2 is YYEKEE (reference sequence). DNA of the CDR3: TGTGCCAGCAGCCCAACCCGGTCGGATTCACCCCTCCACTTT. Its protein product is CASSPTRSDSPLHF.

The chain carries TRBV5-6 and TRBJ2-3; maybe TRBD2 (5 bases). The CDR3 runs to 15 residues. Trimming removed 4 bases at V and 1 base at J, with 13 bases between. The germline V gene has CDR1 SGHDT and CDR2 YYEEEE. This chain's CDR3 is CASSPRARGTDTQYF. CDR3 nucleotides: TGTGCCAGCAGCCCTAGGGCGAGGGGCACAGATACGCAGTATTTT.

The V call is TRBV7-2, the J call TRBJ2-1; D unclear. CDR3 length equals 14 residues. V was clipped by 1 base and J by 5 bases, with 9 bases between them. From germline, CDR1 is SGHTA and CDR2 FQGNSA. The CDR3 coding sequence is TGTGCCAGCAGCTTAGAGAGGATAGACAATGAGCAGTTCTTC. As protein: CASSLERIDNEQFF.

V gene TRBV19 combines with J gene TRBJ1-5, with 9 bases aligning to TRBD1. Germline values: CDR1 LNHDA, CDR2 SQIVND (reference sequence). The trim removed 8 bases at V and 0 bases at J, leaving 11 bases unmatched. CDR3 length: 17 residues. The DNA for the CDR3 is TGTGCCAGTTCCGAGGACAGGGGCGAATATAGCAATCAGCCCCAGCATTTT. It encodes CASSEDRGEYSNQPQHF.

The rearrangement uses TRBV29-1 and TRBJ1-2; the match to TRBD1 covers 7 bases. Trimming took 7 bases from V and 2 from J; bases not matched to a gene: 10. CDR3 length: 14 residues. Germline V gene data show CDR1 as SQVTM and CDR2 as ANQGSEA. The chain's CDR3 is CSAPEKTGNYGYTF. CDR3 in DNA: TGCAGCGCTCCCGAAAAGACAGGGAACTATGGCTACACCTTC.

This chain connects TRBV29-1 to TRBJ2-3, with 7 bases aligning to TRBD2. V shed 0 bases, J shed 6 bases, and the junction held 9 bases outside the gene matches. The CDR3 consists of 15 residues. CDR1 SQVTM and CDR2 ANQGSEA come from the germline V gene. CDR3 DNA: TGCAGCGTTGAAGAGAGGGGCGGGAGAGTTGATACGCAGTATTTT. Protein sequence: CSVEERGGRVDTQYF.

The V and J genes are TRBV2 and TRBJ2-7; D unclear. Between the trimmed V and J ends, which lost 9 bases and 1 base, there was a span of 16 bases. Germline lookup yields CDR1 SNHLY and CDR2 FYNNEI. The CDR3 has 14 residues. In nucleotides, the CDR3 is TGTGCCAGTACCCCTCGGAAGGGATCCTACGAGCAGTACTTC. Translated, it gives CASTPRKGSYEQYF.

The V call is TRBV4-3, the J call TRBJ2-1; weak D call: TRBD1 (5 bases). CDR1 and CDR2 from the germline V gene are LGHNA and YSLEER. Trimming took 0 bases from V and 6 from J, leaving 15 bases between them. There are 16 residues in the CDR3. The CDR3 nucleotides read TGCGCCAGCAGCCAAGAGTCAGGGCCTCCTCTCAATGAGCAGTTCTTC. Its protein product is CASSQESGPPLNEQFF.

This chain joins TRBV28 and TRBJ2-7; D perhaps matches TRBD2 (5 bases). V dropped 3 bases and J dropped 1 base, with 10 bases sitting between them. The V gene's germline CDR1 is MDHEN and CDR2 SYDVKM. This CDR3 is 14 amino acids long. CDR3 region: CASSFLRVSYEQYF. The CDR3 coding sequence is TGTGCCAGCAGTTTTCTGCGGGTTTCCTACGAGCAGTACTTC.

The CDR3: CASSPYRDYYYEQYF. DNA of the CDR3: TGTGCCAGCAGCCCGTACCGGGACTATTACTACGAGCAGTACTTC. The V gene is TRBV9, the J gene TRBJ2-7; 7 bases fit TRBD2. Per germline, CDR1 SGDLS and CDR2 YYNGEE. The V and J ends lost 4 bases and 3 bases, in that order; junction bases with no gene match: 10. The length of the CDR3 is 15 residues.

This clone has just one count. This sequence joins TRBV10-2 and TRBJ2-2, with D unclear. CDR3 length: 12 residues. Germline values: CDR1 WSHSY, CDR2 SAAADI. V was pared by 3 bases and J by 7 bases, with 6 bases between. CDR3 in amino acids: CASSEGYGELFF. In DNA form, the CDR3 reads TGCGCCAGCAGTGAAGGATACGGGGAGCTGTTTTTT.

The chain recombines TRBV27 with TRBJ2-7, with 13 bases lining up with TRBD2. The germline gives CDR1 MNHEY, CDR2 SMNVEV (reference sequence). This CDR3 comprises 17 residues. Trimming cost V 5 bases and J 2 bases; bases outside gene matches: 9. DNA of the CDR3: TGTGCCAGCAGTCCTCCCGTAGGGACTAGCGGGACCTACGAGCAGTACTTC. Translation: CASSPPVGTSGTYEQYF.

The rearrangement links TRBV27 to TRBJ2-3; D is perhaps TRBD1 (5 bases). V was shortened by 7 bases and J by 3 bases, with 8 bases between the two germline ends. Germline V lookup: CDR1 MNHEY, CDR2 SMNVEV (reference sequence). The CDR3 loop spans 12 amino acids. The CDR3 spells CASNDSTDTQYF. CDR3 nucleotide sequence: TGTGCCAGCAACGACAGTACAGATACGCAGTATTTT.

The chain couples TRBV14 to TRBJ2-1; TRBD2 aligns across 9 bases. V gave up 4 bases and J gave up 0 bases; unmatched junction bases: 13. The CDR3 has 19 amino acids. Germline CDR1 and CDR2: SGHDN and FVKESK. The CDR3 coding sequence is TGTGCCAGCAGCCCACCGGCGGGAGGGCTTGGGGGCTCCTACAATGAGCAGTTCTTC. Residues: CASSPPAGGLGGSYNEQFF.

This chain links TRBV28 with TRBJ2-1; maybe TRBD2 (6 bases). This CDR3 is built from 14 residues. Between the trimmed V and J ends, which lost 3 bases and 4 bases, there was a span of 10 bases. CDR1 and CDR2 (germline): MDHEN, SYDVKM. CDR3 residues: CASSFSSEYNEQFF. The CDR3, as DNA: TGTGCCAGCAGTTTCTCTAGCGAGTACAATGAGCAGTTCTTC.

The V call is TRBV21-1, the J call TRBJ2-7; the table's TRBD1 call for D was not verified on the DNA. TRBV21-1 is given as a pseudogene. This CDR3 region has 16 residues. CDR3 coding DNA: TGTGCCAGCAGCAAACCCCGGGACAGGGGAACCTACGAGCAGTACTTC. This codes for CASSKPRDRGTYEQYF.

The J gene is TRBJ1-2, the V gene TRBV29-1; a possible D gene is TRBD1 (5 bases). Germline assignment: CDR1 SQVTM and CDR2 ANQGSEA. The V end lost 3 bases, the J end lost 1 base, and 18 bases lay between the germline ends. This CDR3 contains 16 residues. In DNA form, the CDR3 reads TGCAGCGTTGAGATATTAGGGACGGGAAGTAACTATGGCTACACCTTC. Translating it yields CSVEILGTGSNYGYTF.

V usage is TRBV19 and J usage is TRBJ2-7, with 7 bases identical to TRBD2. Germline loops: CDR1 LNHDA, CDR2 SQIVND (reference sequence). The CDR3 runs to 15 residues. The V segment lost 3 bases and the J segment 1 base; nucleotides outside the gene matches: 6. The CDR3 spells CASSMMREMSYEQYF. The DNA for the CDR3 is TGTGCCAGTAGTATGATGCGGGAGATGTCCTACGAGCAGTACTTC.

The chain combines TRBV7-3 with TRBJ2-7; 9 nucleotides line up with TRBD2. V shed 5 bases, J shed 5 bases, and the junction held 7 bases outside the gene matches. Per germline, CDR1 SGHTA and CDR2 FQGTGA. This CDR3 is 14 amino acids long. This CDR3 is CASSQSGLANEQYF. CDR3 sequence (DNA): TGTGCCAGCAGCCAATCTGGACTAGCGAACGAGCAGTACTTC.